This paragraph reports one T cell receptor (beta chain). This record belongs to a study of cytomegalovirus exposure and HLA in healthy donors. In the study overall: From donors who were HLA-typed, an early data release held 70 million to 90 million unique TCRs. Membership in the Caucasian-associated ancestry cluster was found for 81% of roughly 400 genotyped donors.

The CDR3 is 18 amino acids. V shed 0 bases and J 2 bases; nucleotides not matched to a gene: 9. Germline CDR1 and CDR2: MGHRA and YSYEKL. A multiplex PCR was run with 60 Vbeta primers and 13 Jbeta primers. Profiled with immunoSEQ multiplex PCR; TCRdb holds only in-frame clones, not every one. Of 130,000 to 150,000 clones detected, about 80% appear once; the ten largest clones hold around 2.9%. The specimen was PBMCs. The chain is built from TRBV4-1 and TRBJ1-2; 10 bases match TRBD1. The TCR originated in a female donor in good health and CMV-seronegative. For the CDR3, the DNA is TGCGCCAGCAGCCAAGACCCCGGGACAGGGGCGGCGAACTATGGCTACACCTTC. Protein sequence: CASSQDPGTGAANYGYTF.